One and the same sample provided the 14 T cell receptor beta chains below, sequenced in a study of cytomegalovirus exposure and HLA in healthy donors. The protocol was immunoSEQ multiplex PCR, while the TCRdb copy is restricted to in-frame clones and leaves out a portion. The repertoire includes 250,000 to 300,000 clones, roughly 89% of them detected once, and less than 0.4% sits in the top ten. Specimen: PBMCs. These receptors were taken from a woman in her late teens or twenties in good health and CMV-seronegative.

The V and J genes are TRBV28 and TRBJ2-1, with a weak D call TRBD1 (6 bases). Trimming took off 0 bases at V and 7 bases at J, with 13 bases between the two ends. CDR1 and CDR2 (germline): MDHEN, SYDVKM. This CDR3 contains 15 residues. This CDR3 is CASSLWGAEDNEQFF. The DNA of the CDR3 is TGTGCCAGCAGTTTATGGGGGGCCGAGGATAATGAGCAGTTCTTC.

DNA of the CDR3: TGTGCCAGCAGTGAATATGAAGGGGGCCCCTACAATGAGCAGTTCTTC. It encodes CASSEYEGGPYNEQFF. This rearrangement joins TRBV25-1 to TRBJ2-1; 7 nucleotides match TRBD1. After removal of 0 bases from V and 2 bases from J, the junction contained 4 bases not matched to a gene. The V gene's germline CDR1 is MGHDK and CDR2 SYGVNS. The CDR3 has 16 residues.

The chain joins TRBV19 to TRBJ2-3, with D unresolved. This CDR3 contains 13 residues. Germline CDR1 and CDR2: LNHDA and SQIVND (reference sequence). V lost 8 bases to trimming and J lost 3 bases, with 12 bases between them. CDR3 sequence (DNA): TGTGCCAGTGCTACTCAATCAACAGATACGCAGTATTTT. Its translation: CASATQSTDTQYF.

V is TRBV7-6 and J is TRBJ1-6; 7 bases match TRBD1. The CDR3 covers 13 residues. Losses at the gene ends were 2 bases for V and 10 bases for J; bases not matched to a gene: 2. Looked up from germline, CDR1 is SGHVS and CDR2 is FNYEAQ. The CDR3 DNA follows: TGTGCCAGCAGCTTACAGGGGGGATCACCCCTCCACTTT. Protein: CASSLQGGSPLHF.

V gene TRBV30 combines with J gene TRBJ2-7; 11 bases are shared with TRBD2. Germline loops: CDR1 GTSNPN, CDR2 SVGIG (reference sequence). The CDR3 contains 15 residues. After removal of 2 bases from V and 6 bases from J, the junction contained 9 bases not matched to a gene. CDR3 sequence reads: CAWSWLAGGRGEQYF. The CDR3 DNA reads TGTGCCTGGAGTTGGCTAGCGGGGGGCAGAGGCGAGCAGTACTTC.

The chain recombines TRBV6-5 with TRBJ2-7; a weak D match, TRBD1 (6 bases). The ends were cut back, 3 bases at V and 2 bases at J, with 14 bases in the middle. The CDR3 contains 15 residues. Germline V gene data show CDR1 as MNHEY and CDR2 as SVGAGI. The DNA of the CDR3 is TGTGCCAGCAGTTATAGGGACACACCAACCTACGAGCAGTACTTC. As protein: CASSYRDTPTYEQYF.

CDR3 bases: TGTGCCAGCAGCCCCGGGAGGGCAGAAAAACTGTTTTTT. This gives the protein CASSPGRAEKLFF. The gene calls are TRBV9 and TRBJ1-4; D is unclear. Germline V gene sequence: CDR1 SGDLS, CDR2 YYNGEE. This CDR3 region has 13 residues. Trimming stripped 4 bases from V and 8 bases from J, with 12 bases between.

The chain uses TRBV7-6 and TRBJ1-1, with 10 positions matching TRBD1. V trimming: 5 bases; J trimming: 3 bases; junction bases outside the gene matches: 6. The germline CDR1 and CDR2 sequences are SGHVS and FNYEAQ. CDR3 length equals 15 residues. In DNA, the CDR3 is TGTGCCAGCAGCCAGCCTGGACAGGGGGACACTGAAGCTTTCTTT. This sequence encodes CASSQPGQGDTEAFF.

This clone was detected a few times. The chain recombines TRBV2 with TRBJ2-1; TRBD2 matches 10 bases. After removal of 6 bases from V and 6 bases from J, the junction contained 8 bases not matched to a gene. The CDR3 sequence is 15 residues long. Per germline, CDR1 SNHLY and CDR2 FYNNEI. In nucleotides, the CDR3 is TGTGCCAGCAGAACGGGGACTAGCGACCTCAATGAGCAGTTCTTC. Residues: CASRTGTSDLNEQFF.

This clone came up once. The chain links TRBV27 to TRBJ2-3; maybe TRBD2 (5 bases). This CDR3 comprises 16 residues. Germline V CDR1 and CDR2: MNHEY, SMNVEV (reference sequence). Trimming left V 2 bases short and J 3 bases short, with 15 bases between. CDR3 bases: TGTGCCAGCAGTTTAAGCAGCGGTAGGTGGACAGATACGCAGTATTTT. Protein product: CASSLSSGRWTDTQYF.

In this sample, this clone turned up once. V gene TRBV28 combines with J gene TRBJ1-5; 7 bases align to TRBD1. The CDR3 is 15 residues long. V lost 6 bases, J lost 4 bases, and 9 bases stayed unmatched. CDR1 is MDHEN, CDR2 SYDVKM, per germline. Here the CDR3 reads CASSLWPRGNQPQHF. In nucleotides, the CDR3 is TGTGCCAGCAGCCTCTGGCCCAGGGGGAATCAGCCCCAGCATTTT.

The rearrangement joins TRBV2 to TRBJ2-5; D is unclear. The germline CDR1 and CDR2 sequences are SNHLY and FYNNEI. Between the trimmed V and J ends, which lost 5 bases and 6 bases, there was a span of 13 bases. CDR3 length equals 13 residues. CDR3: CASSSVPEKTQYF. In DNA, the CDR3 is TGTGCCAGCAGTAGCGTTCCTGAAAAGACCCAGTACTTC.

In DNA, the CDR3 is TGTGCCAGCAGCGGGACAGTAGGTCAGCCCCAGCATTTT. The encoded protein is CASSGTVGQPQHF. The chain combines TRBV27 with TRBJ1-5, with 7 bases matching TRBD1. J lost 6 bases, V lost 6 bases, and 5 bases had no gene match. This CDR3 spans 13 amino acids. Germline values: CDR1 MNHEY, CDR2 SMNVEV (reference sequence).

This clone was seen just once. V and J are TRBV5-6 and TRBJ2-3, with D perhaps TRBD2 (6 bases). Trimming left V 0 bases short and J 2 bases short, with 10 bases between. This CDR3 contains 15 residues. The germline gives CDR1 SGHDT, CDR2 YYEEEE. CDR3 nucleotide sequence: TGTGCCAGCAGCTTGGCGGGGGAGGACACAGATACGCAGTATTTT. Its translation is CASSLAGEDTDTQYF.